This entry features one TCR beta chain sequence. The antigen is not known. Libraries were prepared by immunoSEQ multiplex PCR; TCRdb keeps only in-frame clonotypes and omits some of them. This table holds approximately 47,000 clones, around 86% found once. The source of the sample is a study of lymphopenia after photon versus proton radiotherapy. Findings and caveats of the study: Relative stability marked proton patients; photon patients lost diversity and naive cells. Post-nadir diversity loss with photons came from oligoclonal expansion, particularly CD8+ Temra cells.

The TCR comes from a man aged 35 to 55 with gastric cancer. This material consisted of peripheral blood, taken from a patient treated with photon-based radiotherapy.

The CDR3 DNA is TGCAGCGTTGAATCAGGGGTTAACACTGAAGCTTTCTTT. Amino acids: CSVESGVNTEAFF. This chain joins TRBV29-1 and TRBJ1-1; tentatively, D is TRBD1 (6 bases). Germline values: CDR1 SQVTM, CDR2 ANQGSEA. The CDR3 has 13 amino acids. The germline V and J ends were trimmed by 2 bases and 2 bases, with 9 bases remaining between them.